One sample yielded the 26 T cell receptor beta chains listed below, sequenced in a study of blood T cell repertoires in COVID-19. Sequencing used immunoSEQ multiplex PCR; TCRdb keeps in-frame clones, though not all of them. The top ten hold roughly 9.6% of the sample, which has some 250,000 clones, roughly 80% seen once. Sequences were obtained from peripheral blood. The receptor source for this set is a woman aged 80 or over with acute or convalescent COVID-19.

The V call is TRBV27, the J call TRBJ2-3; 7 nucleotides line up with TRBD1. The V segment lost 5 bases and the J segment 2 bases; nucleotides outside the gene matches: 7. This CDR3 is built from 15 residues. Germline CDR1 MNHEY, CDR2 SMNVEV (reference sequence). The CDR3 DNA sequence: TGTGCCAGCAGTCTGAACAGGGGAACCACAGATACGCAGTATTTT. This encodes CASSLNRGTTDTQYF.

V gene TRBV27 combines with J gene TRBJ2-1; D call uncertain. Germline-derived CDR1 and CDR2 are MNHEY and SMNVEV (reference sequence). There are 13 residues in the CDR3. V dropped 2 bases and J dropped 6 bases, with 8 bases sitting between them. The CDR3 DNA reads TGTGCCAGCAGTTTAAGCAGGCTCAATGAGCAGTTCTTC. It is translated as CASSLSRLNEQFF.

This chain joins TRBV6-5 and TRBJ1-3, with a tentative D call TRBD1 (6 bases). This CDR3 region has 15 residues. CDR1 is MNHEY and CDR2 is SVGAGI in the germline V gene. V lost 4 bases and J 4 bases, leaving 14 bases between the germline ends. CDR3 DNA: TGTGCCAGCAGTTCCACTTTGGGGGCAGGAAACACCATATATTTT. This gives the protein CASSSTLGAGNTIYF.

The CDR3 region is CASSVGDSGVKDTQYF. CDR3 nucleotide sequence: TGCGCCAGCAGCGTGGGGGATAGCGGGGTCAAAGATACGCAGTATTTT. The V and J genes are TRBV5-1 and TRBJ2-3; 8 bases map to TRBD2. CDR1 SGHRS and CDR2 YFSETQ come from the germline V gene. V lost 4 bases, J lost 5 bases, and 12 bases stayed unmatched. The CDR3 spans 16 residues.

This sequence joins TRBV2 and TRBJ2-1; a weak D match, TRBD2 (5 bases). Per germline, CDR1 SNHLY and CDR2 FYNNEI. This CDR3 has 15 residues. V was trimmed by 7 bases and J by 0 bases, leaving 13 bases between them. Here the CDR3 reads CASTRGSSSYNEQFF. The CDR3 DNA reads as TGTGCCAGCACACGGGGTTCCAGCTCCTACAATGAGCAGTTCTTC.

This clone occurred once. The chain is built from TRBV6-5 and TRBJ1-1; 7 bases line up with TRBD1. The V segment lost 5 bases and the J segment 5 bases; nucleotides outside the gene matches: 5. The CDR3 has 13 residues. The germline gives CDR1 MNHEY, CDR2 SVGAGI. CDR3 sequence (DNA): TGTGCCAGCAGTAGGGGACAGAGGACTGAAGCTTTCTTT. Translation gives CASSRGQRTEAFF.

This chain links TRBV3-1 (or the pseudogene TRBV3-2) with TRBJ1-2; TRBD1 agrees at 10 bases. The CDR3 is 17 residues long. Looked up from germline, CDR1 is LGHDT and CDR2 is YNNKEL (reference sequence). V shed 4 bases and J 8 bases; nucleotides not matched to a gene: 16. CDR3 region: CASSLRSLTGTGVGYTF. In DNA, the CDR3 is TGTGCCAGCAGCCTACGATCACTTACCGGGACAGGGGTCGGCTACACCTTC.

This clone has a count of ten or more. The rearrangement links TRBV19 to TRBJ1-5, with D possibly TRBD1 on 5 matching bases. CDR3 length equals 14 residues. Germline V gives CDR1 LNHDA, CDR2 SQIVND (reference sequence). Trimming removed 10 bases from V and 5 bases from J, with 18 bases in between. The CDR3 DNA is TGTGCCACCCGGACGGTGGGGGACTATCAGCCCCAGCATTTT. This translates into CATRTVGDYQPQHF.

The chain carries TRBV27 and TRBJ1-1, with a weak D call TRBD1 (6 bases). CDR1 is MNHEY and CDR2 is SMNVEV in the germline V gene (reference sequence). The V gene lost 6 bases and the J gene lost 2 bases, with 19 bases spanning the gap. CDR3 length: 16 amino acids. CDR3 in DNA: TGTGCCAGCAGCCTACGAGATCAGGGGAGAAACACTGAAGCTTTCTTT. Its protein product is CASSLRDQGRNTEAFF.

The rearrangement uses TRBV2 and TRBJ2-1; 12 bases agree with TRBD2. Trimming at V came to 8 bases and at J to 5 bases, leaving 7 bases not matched to a gene. CDR1 SNHLY and CDR2 FYNNEI come from the germline V gene. The CDR3 covers 15 residues. The CDR3 is CASYRGLAGDNEQFF. The CDR3 DNA reads as TGTGCCAGCTACCGGGGACTAGCGGGTGACAATGAGCAGTTCTTC.

The chain uses TRBV29-1 and TRBJ2-5; D might be TRBD1 (7 bases). Germline lookup yields CDR1 SQVTM and CDR2 ANQGSEA. This CDR3 has 15 residues. Trimming stripped 4 bases from V and 6 bases from J, with 21 bases between. The CDR3 is CSVGESRGRGKTQYF. CDR3 in DNA: TGCAGCGTTGGCGAGTCGAGGGGGCGCGGGAAGACCCAGTACTTC.

This clone has just a few counts. This chain joins TRBV2 and TRBJ2-3; no reliable D call. The CDR3 has 11 amino acids. Germline V gene lookup returns CDR1 SNHLY and CDR2 FYNNEI. Trimming took off 4 bases at V and 4 bases at J, with 3 bases between the two ends. In DNA form, the CDR3 reads TGTGCCAGCAGTGTAGCAGATACGCAGTATTTT. It encodes CASSVADTQYF.

This clone was picked up a small number of times. This chain links TRBV3-1 (or the pseudogene TRBV3-2) with TRBJ2-1; 8 nucleotides line up with TRBD2. V lost 0 bases and J lost 5; bases outside the gene matches: 3. The germline V gene has CDR1 LGHDT and CDR2 YNNKEL (reference sequence). This CDR3 is 15 amino acids long. This chain's CDR3 is CASSQDPGGNNEQFF. CDR3 nucleotides: TGTGCCAGCAGCCAAGATCCGGGGGGGAACAATGAGCAGTTCTTC.

This sequence joins TRBV6-6 and TRBJ2-1, with a possible D match to TRBD2 (7 bases). The CDR3 totals 14 residues. Germline V gene sequence: CDR1 MNHNY, CDR2 SVGAGI (reference sequence). The V and J ends lost 9 bases and 9 bases respectively, with 21 bases between them. In DNA, the CDR3 is TGTGCCAGTAAGGGGGGGGCCATTCAGACTGAGCAGTTCTTC. It yields the protein CASKGGAIQTEQFF.

The chain employs TRBV24-1 and TRBJ1-6; the D gene is possibly TRBD1 (6 bases). Looked up from germline, CDR1 is KGHDR and CDR2 is SFDVKD. V was clipped by 4 bases and J by 7 bases, with 10 bases between them. The length of the CDR3 is 14 residues. The CDR3 loop reads CATSEGAPNSPLHF. CDR3 nucleotides: TGTGCCACCAGTGAGGGGGCCCCAAATTCACCCCTCCACTTT.

The rearrangement uses TRBV5-1 and TRBJ1-2; D unresolved. Germline assignment: CDR1 SGHRS and CDR2 YFSETQ. The CDR3 extends over 11 amino acids. With 4 bases removed from V and 2 bases from J, the gap between germline ends came to 3 bases. The CDR3 spells CASSANYGYTF. The CDR3, as DNA: TGCGCCAGCAGCGCGAACTATGGCTACACCTTC.

The gene calls are TRBV3-1 (or the pseudogene TRBV3-2) and TRBJ2-1, with D maybe TRBD2 (5 bases). Per germline, CDR1 LGHDT and CDR2 YNNKEL (reference sequence). Trimming left V 1 base short and J 6 bases short, with 25 bases between. The CDR3 loop spans 19 amino acids. The CDR3 coding sequence is TGTGCCAGCAGCCAAGTCCCCACTTTGGACCGGGGTAGAGGCAATGAGCAGTTCTTC. Residues: CASSQVPTLDRGRGNEQFF.

The rearrangement joins TRBV28 to TRBJ1-1; 9 positions agree with TRBD1. V shed 8 bases and J 1 base; nucleotides not matched to a gene: 8. CDR1 and CDR2 from the germline V gene are MDHEN and SYDVKM. The CDR3 totals 15 residues. CDR3 residues: CASGYGTGRNTEAFF. In nucleotides, the CDR3 is TGTGCCAGCGGATACGGGACAGGGAGGAACACTGAAGCTTTCTTT.

The V call is TRBV19, the J call TRBJ1-2; 10 nucleotides agree with TRBD1. There are 16 residues in the CDR3. Looked up from germline, CDR1 is LNHDA and CDR2 is SQIVND (reference sequence). The J segment lost 2 bases and the V segment lost 4 bases, leaving 7 bases of the junction unmatched. CDR3 bases: TGTGCCAGTAGTAAATCCCCGGACAGGGGGAACTATGGCTACACCTTC. It codes for CASSKSPDRGNYGYTF.

The chain joins TRBV7-5 to TRBJ1-2; TRBD1, the D gene given by the table, was not confirmed from the DNA. TRBV7-5 is recorded as a pseudogene. This CDR3 has 18 residues. As DNA, the CDR3 is TGTGCCAGAAGCCCCCGGAGGGACAGCGAGTTTCTCAACTATGGCTACACCTTC. It specifies CARSPRRDSEFLNYGYTF.

CDR3 region: CAITGQGASRTDTQYF. Here the CDR3 DNA reads TGTGCCATCACGGGACAGGGGGCCTCTCGGACAGATACGCAGTATTTT. The rearrangement links TRBV27 to TRBJ2-3; TRBD1 matches 12 bases. The CDR3 extends over 16 amino acids. CDR1 is MNHEY, CDR2 SMNVEV, per germline (reference sequence). J lost 3 bases, V lost 10 bases, and 11 bases had no gene match.

This clone has just a few counts. V and J are TRBV6-5 and TRBJ1-1; TRBD1 matches 7 bases. Per germline, CDR1 MNHEY and CDR2 SVGAGI. Germline trimming cut 7 bases from V and 1 base from J; bases unmatched to any gene: 6. The CDR3 is made up of 14 amino acids. The CDR3 loop reads CASKAGGSNTEAFF. CDR3 bases: TGTGCCAGCAAGGCAGGGGGTTCGAACACTGAAGCTTTCTTT.

The genes are TRBV5-1 and TRBJ1-4; the D gene is possibly TRBD1 (6 bases). CDR3 size: 14 residues. In germline, CDR1 is SGHRS, CDR2 YFSETQ. Trimming shortened V by 1 base and J by 8 bases, and 12 bases separated the two germline ends. CDR3 in DNA: TGCGCCAGCAGCTTGCAAGGGGGTCAGGAAAAACTGTTTTTT. This encodes CASSLQGGQEKLFF.

CDR3 residues: CASSQGTGGSDYGYTF. The CDR3 DNA sequence: TGTGCCAGCAGCCAAGGGACAGGGGGCAGTGACTATGGCTACACCTTC. This chain uses TRBV4-2 with TRBJ1-2; 11 positions agree with TRBD1. Germline CDR1 is LGHNA and CDR2 is YNFKEQ. This CDR3 is 16 amino acids long. Trimming took 1 base from V and 3 from J; bases not matched to a gene: 4.

CDR3 coding DNA: TGTGCCAGTAGTCCCAGGGGGCTATATGGCTACACCTTC. Translating gives CASSPRGLYGYTF. The J gene is TRBJ1-2, the V gene TRBV19; 8 positions agree with TRBD1. Germline CDR1 reads LNHDA; CDR2 reads SQIVND (reference sequence). The J segment lost 5 bases and the V segment lost 5 bases, leaving 4 bases of the junction unmatched. The CDR3 sequence is 13 residues long.

This clone occurred once. The V and J genes are TRBV11-3 and TRBJ2-1, with D perhaps matching TRBD2 (5 bases). The V gene's germline CDR1 is SGHNT and CDR2 YENEEA. V was trimmed by 1 base and J by 2 bases, leaving 9 bases between them. CDR3 length: 15 amino acids. CDR3 loop: CASSLGPGAYNEQFF. CDR3 DNA sequence: TGTGCCAGCAGCTTAGGCCCCGGGGCCTACAATGAGCAGTTCTTC.